The 32 T cell receptor beta chains below come from one sample, sequenced in a study of blood T cell repertoires in COVID-19. The protocol was immunoSEQ multiplex PCR, while the TCRdb copy is restricted to in-frame clones and leaves out a portion. This repertoire shows roughly 230,000 clones, approximately 84% found once; its top ten account for about 0.91%. Input material: peripheral blood. Receptors were obtained from a man in his forties with acute or convalescent COVID-19.

V usage is TRBV2 and J usage is TRBJ1-2, with a possible D match to TRBD1 (6 bases). V was pared by 5 bases and J by 5 bases, with 9 bases between. The CDR3 is made up of 12 amino acids. Germline values: CDR1 SNHLY, CDR2 FYNNEI. This chain's CDR3 is CASSRQAYGYTF. The CDR3 bases are TGTGCCAGCAGTAGACAGGCTTATGGCTACACCTTC.

V is TRBV5-1 and J is TRBJ1-2; TRBD1 matches at 9 bases. The CDR3 contains 14 residues. With V trimmed by 3 bases and J by 6 bases, 6 bases remained unmatched. Per germline, CDR1 SGHRS and CDR2 YFSETQ. The CDR3 spells CASSWDRAADGYTF. The DNA for the CDR3 is TGCGCCAGCAGCTGGGACAGGGCCGCCGATGGCTACACCTTC.

This clone was picked up a small number of times. The rearrangement joins TRBV30 to TRBJ2-3; 10 bases agree with TRBD1. Germline V CDR1 and CDR2: GTSNPN, SVGIG (reference sequence). V was clipped by 2 bases and J by 0 bases; unmatched bases: 11. The CDR3 runs 18 residues. CDR3 in amino acids: CAWSSSRQGATSTDTQYF. DNA of the CDR3: TGTGCCTGGAGTTCTTCCCGACAGGGGGCAACGAGCACAGATACGCAGTATTTT. Based on the CDR3 plus reference TRBV30 and TRBJ2-3, the full variable domain is SQTIHQWPATLVQPVGSPLSLECTVEGTSNPNLYWYRQAAGRGLQLLFYSVGIGQISSEVPQNLSASRPQDRQFILSSKKLLLSDSGFYLCAWSSSRQGATSTDTQYFGPGTRLTVL.

The sample holds one count of this clone. CDR3 bases: TGTGCCTGGGGTGGCCTAGCGGGGGTGGTAGAGACCCAGTACTTC. It is translated as CAWGGLAGVVETQYF. This chain joins TRBV30 and TRBJ2-5; 10 nucleotides match TRBD2. The CDR3 totals 15 residues. The V gene end was trimmed by 5 bases and the J gene end by 4 bases; junction bases not matched to a gene: 10. Germline CDR1 GTSNPN, CDR2 SVGIG (reference sequence).

Points on this clone: Other DNA sequences in the sample encode the same CDR3. The CDR3, as DNA: TGTGCCAGCAGCTTTAGCGGGGGATCCTACAATGAGCAGTTCTTC. It specifies CASSFSGGSYNEQFF. The rearrangement uses TRBV5-4 and TRBJ2-1; 9 bases line up with TRBD2. CDR3 length: 15 residues. After removal of 2 bases from V and 1 base from J, the junction contained 1 base not matched to a gene. Germline CDR1 and CDR2: SGHNT and YYREEE (reference sequence).

This clone was picked up a small number of times. The same CDR3 can be traced to other DNA sequences in this sample. The chain recombines TRBV30 with TRBJ1-3, with D unclear. CDR1 GTSNPN and CDR2 SVGIG come from the germline V gene (reference sequence). The CDR3 is made up of 12 amino acids. The V gene lost 2 bases and the J gene lost 4 bases, with 6 bases spanning the gap. The CDR3 DNA reads as TGTGCCTGGAGTACAAGAGGAAACACCATATATTTT. Its protein is CAWSTRGNTIYF.

V usage is TRBV5-1 and J usage is TRBJ2-2; TRBD1 matches at 7 bases. J was trimmed by 5 bases and V by 4 bases; bases with no gene match: 8. Germline lookup yields CDR1 SGHRS and CDR2 YFSETQ. The CDR3 covers 15 residues. The CDR3 region has the DNA TGCGCCAGCAGCCCTCGGGACAGCCGGACCGGGGAGCTGTTTTTT. Translation gives CASSPRDSRTGELFF.

The chain is built from TRBV11-2 and TRBJ2-3; a possible D gene is TRBD2 (5 bases). In germline, CDR1 is SGHAT, CDR2 FQNNGV. This CDR3 has 17 amino acids. Trimming left V 1 base short and J 3 bases short, with 17 bases between. CDR3 DNA: TGTGCCAGCAGCTTAGGGAGGCGGGTGAGATATACAGATACGCAGTATTTT. The encoded protein is CASSLGRRVRYTDTQYF. The whole variable domain, remainder taken from reference TRBV11-2 and TRBJ2-3, is EAGVAQSPRYKIIEKRQSVAFWCNPISGHATLYWYQQILGQGPKLLIQFQNNGVVDDSQLPKDRFSAERLKGVDSTLKIQPAKLEDSAVYLCASSLGRRVRYTDTQYFGPGTRLTVL.

This clone is a singleton in its sample. This chain links TRBV3-1 (or the pseudogene TRBV3-2) with TRBJ2-3, with D possibly TRBD2 on 5 matching bases. The CDR3 has 14 amino acids. V shed 1 base and J shed 8 bases, with 13 bases lying between them. Germline V lookup: CDR1 LGHDT, CDR2 YNNKEL (reference sequence). CDR3 residues: CASSQAPARGTQYF. The CDR3 coding sequence is TGTGCCAGCAGCCAAGCCCCGGCTCGGGGTACGCAGTATTTT.

The rearrangement uses TRBV2 and TRBJ2-5, with 13 positions matching TRBD2. The CDR3 runs to 15 residues. J was trimmed by 7 bases and V by 6 bases; bases with no gene match: 8. The V gene's germline CDR1 is SNHLY and CDR2 FYNNEI. The CDR3 DNA is TGTGCCAGCAGGGGGACTAGCGGGGCATTGGGGACCCAGTACTTC. Protein product: CASRGTSGALGTQYF.

The chain uses TRBV25-1 and TRBJ2-2; D may be TRBD2 (5 bases). The CDR3 contains 14 residues. CDR1 is MGHDK and CDR2 is SYGVNS in the germline V gene. Trimming took off 3 bases at V and 5 bases at J, with 10 bases between the two ends. The CDR3 spells CASSDRWETGELFF. The CDR3 coding sequence is TGTGCCAGCAGTGATCGGTGGGAGACCGGGGAGCTGTTTTTT.

The genes are TRBV5-5 and TRBJ2-3, with 10 nucleotides matching TRBD2. J was trimmed by 0 bases and V by 3 bases; bases with no gene match: 4. CDR3 length equals 16 residues. Germline V lookup: CDR1 SGHKS, CDR2 YYEKEE (reference sequence). CDR3 region: CASSSGLAASTDTQYF. The CDR3 DNA reads as TGTGCCAGCAGCTCCGGACTAGCGGCCAGCACAGATACGCAGTATTTT.

The rearrangement links TRBV7-9 to TRBJ1-6; a possible D gene is TRBD1 (5 bases). Trimming removed 1 base from V and 9 bases from J, with 10 bases in between. The CDR3 has 14 amino acids. Germline V gene data show CDR1 as SEHNR and CDR2 as FQNEAQ (reference sequence). CDR3 sequence reads: CASSLVQGRSPLHF. Written as DNA, the CDR3 is TGTGCCAGCAGCTTAGTCCAGGGTCGTTCACCCCTCCACTTT.

The chain is built from TRBV15 and TRBJ1-4; 8 positions agree with TRBD1. Trimming at V came to 2 bases and at J to 4 bases, leaving 9 bases not matched to a gene. This CDR3 is built from 17 residues. Germline V gene sequence: CDR1 LNHNV, CDR2 YYDKDF (reference sequence). CDR3 bases: TGTGCCACCAGCAGACTAGGTGACAGGGGAGGTAATGAAAAACTGTTTTTT. Protein sequence: CATSRLGDRGGNEKLFF.

CDR3 DNA sequence: TGTGCCAGCAGCCGAACTAGCGGGGGGGCCGTGGCAGATACGCAGTATTTT. Protein: CASSRTSGGAVADTQYF. The chain uses TRBV4-2 and TRBJ2-3, with 13 bases aligning to TRBD2. Unmatched junction bases numbered 8, after V lost 4 bases and J lost 4 bases. CDR1 and CDR2 (germline): LGHNA, YNFKEQ. There are 17 residues in the CDR3.

The chain combines TRBV28 with TRBJ1-6; D is possibly TRBD1 (6 bases). V lost 5 bases to trimming and J lost 7 bases, with 15 bases between them. CDR1 MDHEN and CDR2 SYDVKM come from the germline V gene. CDR3 length: 15 residues. CDR3 in amino acids: CASSKTGTLNSPLHF. CDR3 DNA: TGTGCCAGCAGTAAGACAGGCACCTTAAATTCACCCCTCCACTTT.

This rearrangement joins TRBV6-5 to TRBJ1-4, with a weak D call TRBD1 (5 bases). Germline V gene data show CDR1 as MNHEY and CDR2 as SVGAGI. Trimming took 5 bases from V and 4 from J, leaving 14 bases between them. The CDR3 has 15 amino acids. The chain's CDR3 is CASSNTGSLNEKLFF. The CDR3 bases are TGTGCCAGCAGTAACACAGGAAGTCTTAATGAAAAACTGTTTTTT.

The V and J genes are TRBV4-1 and TRBJ2-7; perhaps TRBD1 as D (6 bases). The germline CDR1 and CDR2 sequences are MGHRA and YSYEKL. V was clipped by 1 base and J by 6 bases, with 10 bases between them. The CDR3 spans 13 residues. CDR3 sequence (DNA): TGCGCCAGCAGCCAAGTTAACAGGGCCGAGCAGTACTTC. Translated, it gives CASSQVNRAEQYF.

The chain combines TRBV5-1 with TRBJ1-1; D gene uncertain. CDR3 length: 15 residues. V was pared by 2 bases and J by 3 bases, with 14 bases between. Germline lookup yields CDR1 SGHRS and CDR2 YFSETQ. In DNA, the CDR3 is TGCGCCAGCAGCTTCCAGGAACCACCGGACACTGAAGCTTTCTTT. Amino acid sequence: CASSFQEPPDTEAFF. Filled out from reference TRBV5-1 and TRBJ1-1, the complete variable domain reads KAGVTQTPRYLIKTRGQQVTLSCSPISGHRSVSWYQQTPGQGLQFLFEYFSETQRNKGNFPGRFSGRQFSNSRSEMNVSTLELGDSALYLCASSFQEPPDTEAFFGQGTRLTVV.

The chain joins TRBV3-1 (or the pseudogene TRBV3-2) to TRBJ1-2; D possibly corresponds to TRBD1 (5 bases). CDR1 is LGHDT and CDR2 is YNNKEL in the germline V gene (reference sequence). The CDR3 length is 14 residues. V dropped 5 bases and J dropped 1 base, with 11 bases sitting between them. The CDR3 nucleotides are TGTGCCAGCAGCACCACAGGCTTTAACTATGGCTACACCTTC. It encodes CASSTTGFNYGYTF.

The chain recombines TRBV7-3 with TRBJ1-1, with D possibly TRBD1 on 5 matching bases. V was cut by 5 bases and J by 5 bases, with 9 bases left in between. CDR3 length equals 12 residues. Germline lookup yields CDR1 SGHTA and CDR2 FQGTGA. The CDR3 nucleotides read TGTGCCAGCAGCGACAGTACTACTGAAGCTTTCTTT. It specifies CASSDSTTEAFF.

V is TRBV19 and J is TRBJ1-2; unclear D gene. The germline gives CDR1 LNHDA, CDR2 SQIVND (reference sequence). CDR3 length: 15 amino acids. Trimming stripped 0 bases from V and 6 bases from J, with 14 bases between. The CDR3 here is CASSIDPPPTDGYTF. Here the CDR3 DNA reads TGTGCCAGTAGTATAGATCCCCCTCCAACAGATGGCTACACCTTC.

V and J are TRBV5-1 and TRBJ1-1; TRBD1 might be the D (5 bases). The germline V gene has CDR1 SGHRS and CDR2 YFSETQ. The CDR3 totals 15 residues. Trimming took 2 bases from V and 0 from J, leaving 11 bases between them. CDR3 nucleotides: TGCGCCAGCAGCTTACTCCCGGGGGTGAACACTGAAGCTTTCTTT. Translating it yields CASSLLPGVNTEAFF. Drawing the rest from reference TRBV5-1 and TRBJ1-1, the complete variable domain is KAGVTQTPRYLIKTRGQQVTLSCSPISGHRSVSWYQQTPGQGLQFLFEYFSETQRNKGNFPGRFSGRQFSNSRSEMNVSTLELGDSALYLCASSLLPGVNTEAFFGQGTRLTVV.

V and J are TRBV6-5 and TRBJ2-5, with D possibly matching TRBD2 (5 bases). This CDR3 region has 13 residues. Germline V lookup: CDR1 MNHEY, CDR2 SVGAGI. Trimming cost V 6 bases and J 5 bases, with 13 bases left between them. The CDR3 DNA follows: TGTGCCAGCAGGACTATCGGACCGGAGACCCAGTACTTC. Translating it yields CASRTIGPETQYF.

This clone was detected only once. V and J are TRBV19 and TRBJ1-6, with 8 bases lining up with TRBD1. CDR1 is LNHDA, CDR2 SQIVND, per germline (reference sequence). The V segment lost 3 bases and the J segment 4 bases; nucleotides outside the gene matches: 2. There are 15 residues in the CDR3. The CDR3 DNA reads as TGTGCCAGTAGTATCGGGACAGGTTATAATTCACCCCTCCACTTT. It translates to CASSIGTGYNSPLHF.

The rearrangement joins TRBV5-1 to TRBJ2-1, with 9 bases lining up with TRBD1. The V segment lost 2 bases and the J segment 8 bases; nucleotides outside the gene matches: 8. The CDR3 loop spans 15 amino acids. The V gene's germline CDR1 is SGHRS and CDR2 YFSETQ. This CDR3 reads CASSLGDRAWDEQFF. DNA of the CDR3: TGCGCCAGCAGCTTAGGGGACAGGGCGTGGGATGAGCAGTTCTTC.

The CDR3 DNA is TGTGCCAGCAGTTACCTGGACAGGGCCAATTCACCCCTCCACTTT. Translating gives CASSYLDRANSPLHF. The chain uses TRBV6-5 and TRBJ1-6; 8 bases agree with TRBD1. Germline CDR1 is MNHEY and CDR2 is SVGAGI. The CDR3 totals 15 residues. The ends lost 2 bases at V and 7 bases at J; junction bases unmatched: 4.

V gene TRBV27 combines with J gene TRBJ1-2, with TRBD1 identical over 11 bases. V lost 2 bases, J lost 1 base, and 9 bases stayed unmatched. The CDR3 contains 18 residues. Germline assignment: CDR1 MNHEY and CDR2 SMNVEV (reference sequence). CDR3 coding DNA: TGTGCCAGCAGTTTAAACGCGGACAGGGGGCGCCGTAACTATGGCTACACCTTC. Its protein is CASSLNADRGRRNYGYTF.

CDR3 protein: CASGPGTSAEKLFF. The CDR3, as DNA: TGTGCCAGCGGTCCCGGGACATCGGCTGAAAAACTGTTTTTT. The rearrangement links TRBV6-5 to TRBJ1-4, with a weak D call TRBD1 (6 bases). CDR3 length: 14 amino acids. Trimming removed 8 bases from V and 7 bases from J, with 17 bases in between. Per germline, CDR1 MNHEY and CDR2 SVGAGI.

The chain joins TRBV6-2 or TRBV6-3 to TRBJ1-2; the match to TRBD1 covers 8 bases. Germline V gene data show CDR1 as MNHEY and CDR2 as SVGEGT. CDR3 length: 14 residues. Trimming cost V 6 bases and J 6 bases; bases outside gene matches: 9. The CDR3 is CASSQDRQGHGYTF. As DNA, the CDR3 is TGTGCCAGCAGCCAAGATCGACAGGGGCATGGCTACACCTTC.

The CDR3 loop reads CASSFNFGSGYGYTF. The CDR3, as DNA: TGTGCCAGCAGTTTTAATTTTGGGTCAGGGTATGGCTACACCTTC. The chain employs TRBV27 and TRBJ1-2, with TRBD1 as a possible D gene (5 bases). The germline gives CDR1 MNHEY, CDR2 SMNVEV (reference sequence). The CDR3 contains 15 residues. Trimming pared 3 bases from V and 5 bases from J, leaving 16 bases between.

V usage is TRBV2 and J usage is TRBJ2-4; D might be TRBD2 (5 bases). Germline CDR1 is SNHLY and CDR2 is FYNNEI. This CDR3 has 16 residues. Between the trimmed V and J ends, which lost 3 bases and 3 bases, there was a span of 15 bases. In nucleotides, the CDR3 is TGTGCCAGCAGTGAGGAGGCGAGCCTCATCAAAAACATTCAGTACTTC. As protein: CASSEEASLIKNIQYF.